The clone carrying this TCR beta chain has at least ten counts. The antigen is not known. The data derive from a study of T cells in Graves' hyperthyroidism and ophthalmopathy. The CDR3 regions of TCR beta were amplified from RNA transcripts. The primer set for the first-round RT-PCR of the TCR CDR3 was HTBI. TCRdb recomputed calls from the multiplex PCR reads with MiXCR, one row per CDR3 protein. There are 700,000 to 950,000 distinct CDR3 sequences in the sample; under 45% occur only once, and around 32% lies in the top ten. Graves' hyperthyroidism was deemed stable absent ophthalmopathy progression within 18 months. V shed 3 bases and J 5 bases; nucleotides not matched to a gene: 10. Germline V gene lookup returns CDR1 LNHNV and CDR2 YYDKDF (reference sequence). This CDR3 has 16 residues. Findings and caveats of the study: Most clonotypes expanded in thyroid above 0.001 were likewise present in blood. The model predicted ophthalmopathy a median approximately six months before onset.

The source is a woman between 40 and 55 years old with Graves' hyperthyroidism. Sequenced input: blood. The chain recombines TRBV15 with TRBJ2-5, with 9 bases matching TRBD1. The CDR3 bases are TGTGCCACCAGCAGCCAACCTACCGGGACAGGGGAGACCCAGTACTTC. Translating gives CATSSQPTGTGETQYF.